Sequencing of this TCR beta chain was carried out in a study of T-cell reconstitution after alpha-beta-depleted transplantation in children. CDR1 and CDR2 from the germline V gene are MNHEY and SVGAGI. The CDR3 length is 14 residues. J was trimmed by 8 bases and V by 5 bases; bases with no gene match: 8. Unique molecular identifiers were incorporated during preparation of the TCRbeta library. TCRdb analysed the PCR reads with MiXCR anew, one entry per CDR3 protein. The repertoire holds roughly 420,000 distinct CDR3 sequences, around 15% seen once, with about 32% in the top ten. The receptor's source is a boy less than two years old who had a stem cell transplant for Wiskott-Aldrich syndrome, so the T cells may come from the graft donor. Sample: PBMCs, mostly from graft donor cells, taken 360 days after TCRalphabeta/CD19-depleted stem cell transplant. The chain employs TRBV6-5 and TRBJ1-4, with 7 nucleotides matching TRBD1. CDR3 protein: CASSLDRALEKLFF. Written as DNA, the CDR3 is TGTGCCAGCAGTCTCGACAGGGCATTAGAAAAACTGTTTTTT.